The 9 T cell receptor beta chains presented below share a single source sample, sequenced in a study of blood T cell repertoires in COVID-19. Libraries were prepared by immunoSEQ multiplex PCR; TCRdb keeps only in-frame clonotypes and omits some of them. Here the sample spans about 140,000 clones, 75% to 90% being singletons. The sample consisted of PBMCs or T cells enriched from blood (not recorded which). The receptor set was obtained from a middle-aged man who had recovered from COVID-19.

The rearrangement links TRBV9 to TRBJ2-5; tentative D call: TRBD1 (6 bases). V lost 0 bases, J lost 1 base, and 13 bases lay in between. The germline V gene encodes CDR1 SGDLS and CDR2 YYNGEE. This CDR3 has 16 residues. In DNA form, the CDR3 reads TGTGCCAGCAGCGTAGGGACAGCAAACAGCCAAGAGACCCAGTACTTC. Its translation is CASSVGTANSQETQYF.

The chain joins TRBV24-1 to TRBJ1-5; unclear D gene. Per germline, CDR1 KGHDR and CDR2 SFDVKD. V gave up 9 bases and J gave up 1 base, with 9 bases separating them. The CDR3 is 13 amino acids. The CDR3 DNA reads as TGTGCCACCTCCTACAGAAGCAATCAGCCCCAGCATTTT. This gives the protein CATSYRSNQPQHF.

The CDR3 sequence: CASSPPGGGTEAFF. CDR3 nucleotides: TGTGCCAGCAGCCCCCCGGGAGGAGGAACTGAAGCTTTCTTT. This chain links TRBV28 with TRBJ1-1; D gene ambiguous. The germline V gene encodes CDR1 MDHEN and CDR2 SYDVKM. Deletions cut 6 bases from V and 5 bases from J, with 16 bases between. This CDR3 has 14 amino acids.

This chain links TRBV5-1 with TRBJ2-1; tentative D call: TRBD2 (6 bases). V was pared by 1 base and J by 4 bases, with 12 bases between. Per the germline V gene, CDR1 is SGHRS and CDR2 is YFSETQ. The CDR3 runs to 15 residues. CDR3 bases: TGCGCCAGCAGCTTGCGGGCGGGGACTTACAATGAGCAGTTCTTC. It codes for CASSLRAGTYNEQFF.

The chain uses TRBV7-9 and TRBJ1-2; TRBD1 agrees at 10 bases. The CDR3 sequence is 13 residues long. CDR1 and CDR2 from the germline V gene are SEHNR and FQNEAQ (reference sequence). V shed 5 bases, J shed 6 bases, and the junction held 3 bases outside the gene matches. The CDR3 DNA reads TGTGCCAGCAGCCGGGACAGGGGTGATGGCTACACCTTC. Protein: CASSRDRGDGYTF.

This clone has only one observation. CDR3 sequence reads: CASSLVSVNSYEQYF. The CDR3 DNA is TGTGCCAGCAGCTTAGTGTCAGTGAACTCCTACGAGCAGTACTTC. This rearrangement joins TRBV7-2 to TRBJ2-7, with D hard to call. Trimming took off 1 base at V and 0 bases at J, with 10 bases between the two ends. The CDR3 sequence is 15 residues long. Germline-derived CDR1 and CDR2 are SGHTA and FQGNSA.

The V call is TRBV6-5, the J call TRBJ1-5; 7 nucleotides agree with TRBD1. This CDR3 comprises 14 residues. Per the germline V gene, CDR1 is MNHEY and CDR2 is SVGAGI. V was clipped by 6 bases and J by 2 bases; unmatched bases: 4. As DNA, the CDR3 is TGTGCCAGCAGCCTCACAGGGGGCAATCAGCCCCAGCATTTT. It translates to CASSLTGGNQPQHF.

The rearrangement uses TRBV30 and TRBJ1-5, with 8 bases identical to TRBD1. Germline assignment: CDR1 GTSNPN and CDR2 SVGIG (reference sequence). The CDR3 covers 12 residues. Trimming removed 2 bases from V and 6 bases from J; junction bases left unmatched: 0. The DNA of the CDR3 is TGTGCCTGGAGTACAGGGGGTCAGCCCCAGCATTTT. Protein product: CAWSTGGQPQHF.

V is TRBV7-6 and J is TRBJ2-5, with 9 bases lining up with TRBD2. Germline loops: CDR1 SGHVS, CDR2 FNYEAQ. V trimming: 5 bases; J trimming: 0 bases; junction bases outside the gene matches: 7. The CDR3 length is 16 residues. Written as DNA, the CDR3 is TGTGCCAGCAGCATCGGCGGGGGGGTATACCAAGAGACCCAGTACTTC. Amino acids: CASSIGGGVYQETQYF.